This entry lists 19 T cell receptor beta chains sequenced from one sample in a study of blood T cells in healthy people across ages. With a J-beta primer mix and a sample-barcoded 5' primer, a second PCR ran about 7 to 12 cycles. A single record per CDR3 protein comes from TCRdb applying MiXCR to the 5' RACE reads. The table records almost 800,000 distinct CDR3 sequences, 58% of them present only once. Sequencing used blood. The receptors shown here come from a man aged 25 to 45 in good health.

V is TRBV29-1 and J is TRBJ2-3; possibly TRBD1 or TRBD2 for D (6 bases each). Trimming removed 4 bases from V and 6 bases from J, with 14 bases in between. The length of the CDR3 is 13 residues. Germline assignment: CDR1 SQVTM and CDR2 ANQGSEA. The CDR3 DNA sequence: TGCAGCGTTGGAGGGCAGGGGAGGGATACGCAGTATTTT. The encoded protein is CSVGGQGRDTQYF.

V is TRBV29-1 and J is TRBJ2-1; weak D call: TRBD2 (6 bases). Trimming stripped 4 bases from V and 4 bases from J, with 11 bases between. CDR1 and CDR2 (germline): SQVTM, ANQGSEA. CDR3 length: 13 residues. The CDR3 DNA reads as TGCAGCGTTGTTATGGGACTTTACAATGAGCAGTTCTTC. Translated, it gives CSVVMGLYNEQFF.

The genes are TRBV7-9 and TRBJ1-2; possibly TRBD1 for D (5 bases). V lost 11 bases to trimming and J lost 8 bases, with 24 bases between them. Looked up from germline, CDR1 is SEHNR and CDR2 is FQNEAQ (reference sequence). The CDR3 length is 14 residues. CDR3 sequence (DNA): TGTGCCTTGGGGACGGGACCCACTAGAGGCGGCTACACCTTC. Protein product: CALGTGPTRGGYTF.

The V call is TRBV20-1, the J call TRBJ2-7; no clear D. The germline V gene has CDR1 DFQATT and CDR2 SNEGSKA (reference sequence). The CDR3 sequence is 12 residues long. V was trimmed by 4 bases and J by 4 bases, leaving 11 bases between them. CDR3 loop: CSAKPSPYEQYF. The DNA for the CDR3 is TGCAGTGCTAAGCCATCACCTTACGAGCAGTACTTC.

The chain's CDR3 is CASSPGQGSSSEQYF. For the CDR3, the DNA is TGTGCCAGCTCGCCGGGACAGGGGAGTTCATCCGAGCAGTACTTC. This chain connects TRBV18 to TRBJ2-5; 10 positions agree with TRBD1. The end of the DNA aligns better with TRBJ2-7, so the J call may be wrong. Germline values: CDR1 KGHSH, CDR2 LQKENI. The CDR3 consists of 15 residues.

There are a few counts of this clonotype. The chain joins TRBV5-8 to TRBJ2-7, with D uncertain. Trimming removed 2 bases from V and 0 bases from J, with 9 bases in between. Germline V gene sequence: CDR1 SGHTS, CDR2 YDEGEE. CDR3 size: 14 residues. This CDR3 reads CASSFPVGSYEQYF. The CDR3 DNA sequence: TGTGCCAGCAGCTTCCCGGTCGGCTCCTACGAGCAGTACTTC.

The chain joins TRBV6-5 to TRBJ2-1; D gene unclear. Looked up from germline, CDR1 is MNHEY and CDR2 is SVGAGI. V lost 4 bases and J lost 4, with 14 bases in between. CDR3 length: 15 residues. CDR3 protein: CASSSMVGSYNEQFF. The CDR3 nucleotides read TGTGCCAGCAGTTCCATGGTGGGGTCGTACAATGAGCAGTTCTTC.

Of note for this clonotype: With a much larger clone just one base away, this may be a read error. The chain is built from TRBV27 and TRBJ2-5; weak D call: TRBD2 (5 bases). The CDR3 runs to 14 residues. The germline V and J ends were trimmed by 3 bases and 4 bases, with 12 bases remaining between them. From germline, CDR1 is MNHEY and CDR2 SMNVEV (reference sequence). In DNA, the CDR3 is TGTGCCAGCAGTTTCCGGGGTATTGGAGAGACCCAGTACTTC. The encoded protein is CASSFRGIGETQYF.

The V and J genes are TRBV27 and TRBJ2-1; TRBD2 matches at 12 bases. Germline V gene lookup returns CDR1 MNHEY and CDR2 SMNVEV (reference sequence). Germline trimming cut 6 bases from V and 4 bases from J; bases unmatched to any gene: 7. The CDR3 consists of 16 residues. The chain's CDR3 is CASSRVGTSGYNEQFF. As DNA, the CDR3 is TGTGCCAGCAGCCGCGTTGGGACTAGCGGGTACAATGAGCAGTTCTTC.

This clonotype appeared once. The CDR3 nucleotides are TGTGCCAGCAGCTTAAGCCGGGACAGAGGCTACGAGCAGTACTTC. Its protein product is CASSLSRDRGYEQYF. This rearrangement joins TRBV7-2 to TRBJ2-7, with 7 bases aligning to TRBD1. The germline V gene encodes CDR1 SGHTA and CDR2 FQGNSA. The CDR3 is made up of 15 amino acids. The ends lost 2 bases at V and 3 bases at J; junction bases unmatched: 7.

V usage is TRBV10-3 and J usage is TRBJ2-4, with 8 bases fitting TRBD1. The better agreement between TRBJ2-5 and the DNA end casts doubt on the J call. Germline-derived CDR1 and CDR2 are ENHRY and SYGVKD. CDR3 length: 14 residues. The CDR3 spells CAISETGDQETQYF. The CDR3 region has the DNA TGTGCCATCAGCGAGACAGGGGACCAAGAGACCCAGTACTTC.

This clonotype was detected a few times. This sequence joins TRBV7-6 and TRBJ2-7; no definite D call. V lost 3 bases and J 2 bases, leaving 20 bases between the germline ends. CDR3 length: 17 amino acids. Looked up from germline, CDR1 is SGHVS and CDR2 is FNYEAQ. This CDR3 is CASSLVTPNSPTYEQYF. As DNA, the CDR3 is TGTGCCAGCAGCTTGGTGACACCAAACTCGCCTACCTACGAGCAGTACTTC.

The chain employs TRBV5-1 and TRBJ2-5, with 7 bases matching TRBD1. The J call is uncertain, as TRBJ2-7 better fits the DNA end. Germline loops: CDR1 SGHRS, CDR2 YFSETQ. This CDR3 is 14 amino acids long. CDR3 protein: CASSTGTVNYEQYF. DNA for the CDR3: TGCGCCAGCAGCACCGGGACAGTTAACTACGAGCAGTACTTC.

The chain employs TRBV6-5 and TRBJ2-7; tentative D call: TRBD1 (5 bases). The germline V gene has CDR1 MNHEY and CDR2 SVGAGI. The CDR3 has 11 residues. Trimming cost V 10 bases and J 10 bases, with 17 bases left between them. Written as DNA, the CDR3 is TGTGCCACCAGGGCCCCCCAGAAACAGTACTTC. This translates into CATRAPQKQYF.

This clonotype came up a few times. The chain links TRBV6-5 to TRBJ2-4, with 11 bases that match TRBD2. The J call is uncertain, as TRBJ2-7 better fits the DNA end. Germline assignment: CDR1 MNHEY and CDR2 SVGAGI. The CDR3 is 12 residues long. The CDR3 reads CASGTSGFEQYF. In DNA, the CDR3 is TGTGCCAGCGGGACTAGCGGCTTCGAGCAGTACTTC.

Notes on this clonotype: Relative to the germline gene, one junction end is altered; a read error may explain this. The J gene is TRBJ2-5, the V gene TRBV18; D unresolved. Germline assignment: CDR1 KGHSH and CDR2 LQKENI. The CDR3 extends over 11 amino acids. The CDR3 coding sequence is TGTACCAGCTCACCACCAGAGACCCAGTACTTC. Amino acids: CTSSPPETQYF.

This rearrangement joins TRBV10-3 to TRBJ2-2, with D possibly called TRBD1 or TRBD2 (5 bases each). The length of the CDR3 is 12 residues. V was trimmed by 4 bases and J by 6 bases, leaving 6 bases between them. The germline V gene has CDR1 ENHRY and CDR2 SYGVKD. CDR3 sequence reads: CAISGGSGELFF. The DNA of the CDR3 is TGTGCCATCAGTGGGGGGTCCGGGGAGCTGTTTTTT.

About this clonotype itself: Its ends do not fully match the called genes, so a read error is possible. This chain joins TRBV28 and TRBJ2-7, with unresolved D. Germline V gene lookup returns CDR1 MDHEN and CDR2 SYDVKM. This CDR3 is 13 amino acids long. The CDR3 spells CASTLGSPYEQYF. In DNA, the CDR3 is TGTGCCAGCACTTTAGGGTCGCCCTACGAGCAGTACTTC.

V and J are TRBV4-2 and TRBJ2-3; D remains ambiguous. The germline CDR1 and CDR2 sequences are LGHNA and YNFKEQ. V was trimmed by 0 bases and J by 9 bases, leaving 13 bases between them. The CDR3 consists of 14 residues. The CDR3 DNA follows: TGTGCCAGCAGCCAAGACTCCCTCTCCCCCACGCAGTATTTT. Encoded protein: CASSQDSLSPTQYF.